This T cell receptor beta chain came from a study of blood T cell repertoires in COVID-19. For the study at large: The United States, Italy and Spain supplied acute and convalescent COVID-19 samples.

In germline, CDR1 is ENHRY, CDR2 SYGVKD. This CDR3 comprises 19 residues. Trimming removed 0 bases at V and 2 bases at J, with 19 bases between. Data came from immunoSEQ multiplex PCR; TCRdb stores just in-frame clones and leaves some out. Seen here are approximately 230,000 clones, roughly 88% observed once, and the top ten hold over 1.2%. The TCR originated in a man older than 75 with acute or convalescent COVID-19. The specimen sequenced was peripheral blood. This chain links TRBV10-3 with TRBJ1-4, with unresolved D. The CDR3 loop is CAISESNRALAETNEKLFF. The CDR3 nucleotides are TGTGCCATCAGTGAGTCGAACCGGGCTTTAGCGGAGACTAATGAAAAACTGTTTTTT.